This T cell receptor (beta chain) came from a study of shared clonotypes between healthy human individuals. Unsorted material relied on about 90 million PBMCs as the source of genomic DNA. It was across several immunoSEQ plates that each subset's genomic DNA was evenly split. PBMC DNA, left unsorted, was sequenced on ten immunoSEQ deep assay plates. How the authors handled the data: Filtering differed because ImmunoSEQ produced junction-only sequences that carried no quality scores. The protocol was immunoSEQ multiplex PCR, while the TCRdb copy is restricted to in-frame clones and leaves out a portion. That table supplies the V and J calls and clone size; D and trimming were determined from the DNA. The sample contains about 480,000 clones, 60% to 80% of which appear only once. This CDR3 has 13 amino acids. Between the trimmed V and J ends, which lost 2 bases and 1 base, there was a span of 5 bases. The V gene's germline CDR1 is KGHSH and CDR2 LQKENI.

This chain joins TRBV18 and TRBJ2-5; no definite D call. The source of this sequence is a woman aged 40 to 55 in good health. Some clones in this sample may be carry-over from other donors' samples. Sequencing used PBMCs. The DNA for the CDR3 is TGTGCCAGCTCACCAGCCCTCCAAGAGACCCAGTACTTC. This translates into CASSPALQETQYF.